This T cell receptor beta chain was observed in a study of blood T cell repertoires in COVID-19. Across the whole study: From T cells, B-cell-depleted T cells, or PBMCs came the material, which was cDNA or gDNA.

In the authors' methods: Scientists estimated how many nucleated cells there were by amplifying reference gene primers. The method was immunoSEQ multiplex PCR; TCRdb's version includes in-frame clones alone and lacks a portion of them. The D gene and trimming were derived from the DNA, and the V and J assignments and clone size from that table. The repertoire has 350,000 to 450,000 clones, roughly 85% of them found once; the top ten carry approximately 3.7%. Trimming stripped 2 bases from V and 4 bases from J, with 7 bases between. Germline CDR1 is SGHNT and CDR2 is YYREEE (reference sequence). This CDR3 is built from 12 residues.

The sequence was collected from a woman younger than 30 with acute or convalescent COVID-19. Sequencing used peripheral blood. This chain uses TRBV5-4 with TRBJ2-7; D is perhaps TRBD1 (6 bases). The CDR3 DNA reads as TGTGCCAGCAGCTTCGACAGGTACGAGCAGTACTTC. This sequence encodes CASSFDRYEQYF.